This T cell receptor (beta chain) was captured by sequencing in a study of blood T cell repertoires in COVID-19. At the level of the study: Some COVID-19 samples were acute and others convalescent; all came from the United States, Italy and Spain.

Authors' data handling: Reference gene primer amplification gave estimated nucleated cell counts. This table comes from immunoSEQ multiplex PCR, and its TCRdb copy is limited to in-frame clones, with some not included. That table furnishes V, J and clone size, whereas the DNA furnished D and trimming. The sample has roughly 160,000 clones, around 82% seen once. The junction had 5 bases not matched to a gene; V was cut back by 4 bases and J by 0 bases. Germline loops: CDR1 SGHNT, CDR2 YYREEE (reference sequence). The CDR3 loop spans 15 amino acids. The chain joins TRBV5-4 to TRBJ2-7; 9 nucleotides line up with TRBD1. Sequenced input: peripheral blood. The sequence was collected from a woman at least 80 years old with acute or convalescent COVID-19. CDR3: CASSLPTGGSYEQYF. CDR3 nucleotide sequence: TGTGCCAGCAGCCTCCCGACAGGGGGCTCCTACGAGCAGTACTTC.